This T cell receptor beta chain appears in the sequencing data of a study of CD8 T cells in ankylosing spondylitis. Study-wide results and caveats: Relatively rare in peripheral blood, disease-linked clones were also CD8+. According to the report, clones linked to the disease were significantly enriched in matched synovial fluid samples taken from ankylosing spondylitis patients. Several highly homologous variants formed a TCR beta motif that appeared characteristic of ankylosing spondylitis blood.

Quantitative molecular-barcoded 5'-RACE generated the TCR beta libraries. TCRdb itself ran the 5' RACE reads through MiXCR, one entry per CDR3 protein. This sample has 250,000 to 300,000 distinct CDR3 sequences, with about 19% found just once. The sample holds many counts of this clonotype. Its target is not known. The CDR3 is 14 amino acids. Trimming took 6 bases from V and 8 from J; bases not matched to a gene: 9. CDR1 and CDR2 (germline): DFQATT, SNEGSKA (reference sequence). The receptor comes from a male donor with ankylosing spondylitis or in good health (not recorded which). The rearrangement joins TRBV20-1 to TRBJ1-4, with 10 bases that match TRBD1. The sequenced sample consisted of blood, either unsorted or a sorted T cell fraction (not recorded which). In DNA form, the CDR3 reads TGCAGTGCGGCCGGGACAGGGGATTACGAAAAACTGTTTTTT. Translation gives CSAAGTGDYEKLFF.